This TCR beta chain originates from a study of blood T cell repertoires in COVID-19. Profiling relied on immunoSEQ multiplex PCR, and the TCRdb table lists in-frame clones only, not all of them. Counted here are about 130,000 clones, about 80% occurring once; the ten biggest clones make up about 2.2%. Researchers sorted participants into cohorts using their self-reported clinical history. The CDR3 totals 13 residues. Germline CDR1 is MNHEY and CDR2 is SVGAGI. J gave up 4 bases and V 6 bases, and 5 bases lay outside the gene matches. This clone was seen only a few times. This TCR came from a man aged 35 to 55 with acute COVID-19. The V gene is TRBV6-5, the J gene TRBJ1-2, with 7 bases identical to TRBD1. Sequenced material: PBMCs or T cells enriched from blood (not recorded which). The CDR3: CASSRGQFYGYTF. As DNA, the CDR3 is TGTGCCAGCAGCAGGGGACAGTTCTATGGCTACACCTTC.